Shown below are 7 T cell receptor beta chains from a single sample sequenced in a study of control samples from healthy donors and cancer patients. The assay was immunoSEQ multiplex PCR, and TCRdb's table has in-frame clones only and misses some. The sample consists of around 75,000 clones, around 94% of them appearing once. Material for sequencing was blood. The source is a woman in her fifties or sixties in good health.

This clone was found once. The CDR3 DNA reads as TGTGCCAGCAGCGCCCGGACTAGTTGGGAGCAGTTCTTC. Protein sequence: CASSARTSWEQFF. V and J are TRBV3-1 (or the pseudogene TRBV3-2) and TRBJ2-1, with TRBD2 matching over 7 bases. The CDR3 length is 13 residues. CDR1 is LGHDT and CDR2 is YNNKEL in the germline V gene (reference sequence). V gave up 5 bases and J gave up 10 bases; unmatched junction bases: 8.

The rearrangement joins TRBV28 to TRBJ1-2; perhaps TRBD1 as D (6 bases). The germline V and J ends were trimmed by 1 base and 1 base, with 16 bases remaining between them. This CDR3 contains 17 residues. Looked up from germline, CDR1 is MDHEN and CDR2 is SYDVKM. The chain's CDR3 is CASSLLAQGGGNYGYTF. CDR3 coding DNA: TGTGCCAGCAGTTTATTGGCGCAGGGAGGGGGTAACTATGGCTACACCTTC.

This chain links TRBV6-5 with TRBJ1-1; D is unresolved. The CDR3 totals 13 residues. Between the trimmed V and J ends, which lost 8 bases and 3 bases, there was a span of 13 bases. Germline V gene lookup returns CDR1 MNHEY and CDR2 SVGAGI. The CDR3 DNA reads as TGTGCCAGCTGGGGAACTCTTGACACTGAAGCTTTCTTT. Protein product: CASWGTLDTEAFF.

This chain links TRBV28 with TRBJ1-5; 8 positions agree with TRBD1. Germline trimming cut 2 bases from V and 5 bases from J; bases unmatched to any gene: 5. Germline CDR1 reads MDHEN; CDR2 reads SYDVKM. This CDR3 has 15 residues. The CDR3 sequence: CASSLVGQGYQPQHF. CDR3 nucleotide sequence: TGTGCCAGCAGTTTAGTTGGACAGGGTTATCAGCCCCAGCATTTT.

The chain has TRBV2 and TRBJ2-3; 12 bases align to TRBD2. CDR1 is SNHLY and CDR2 is FYNNEI in the germline V gene. Trimming at V came to 10 bases and at J to 6 bases, leaving 5 bases not matched to a gene. The CDR3 totals 13 residues. This chain's CDR3 is CATTGTSGDTQYF. The DNA of the CDR3 is TGTGCCACCACCGGGACTAGCGGGGATACGCAGTATTTT. Based on the CDR3 plus reference TRBV2 and TRBJ2-3, the full variable domain is EPEVTQTPSHQVTQMGQEVILRCVPISNHLYFYWYRQILGQKVEFLVSFYNNEISEKSEIFDDQFSVERPDGSNFTLKIRSTKLEDSAMYFCATTGTSGDTQYFGPGTRLTVL.

V and J are TRBV28 and TRBJ1-3; no firm D call. V lost 8 bases, J lost 0 bases, and 11 bases lay in between. The CDR3 consists of 14 residues. Germline CDR1 reads MDHEN; CDR2 reads SYDVKM. The CDR3, as DNA: TGTGCCAGCGAGCAGGCTAGCTCTGGAAACACCATATATTTT. Translating it yields CASEQASSGNTIYF.

The chain links TRBV5-4 to TRBJ2-1, with 10 positions matching TRBD1. V trimming: 4 bases; J trimming: 9 bases; junction bases outside the gene matches: 7. This CDR3 has 14 residues. Germline V gives CDR1 SGHNT, CDR2 YYREEE (reference sequence). CDR3 residues: CASSLGQGSGEQFF. The CDR3 nucleotides read TGTGCCAGCAGCCTGGGACAGGGGAGCGGTGAGCAGTTCTTC.